The 8 T cell receptor beta chains below were found in one sample sequenced in a study of control samples from healthy donors and cancer patients (dated by TCRdb to the early 2020s). Library creation used the immunoSEQ multiplex PCR assay. TCRdb's version of the immuneACCESS table is confined to in-frame rearrangements and falls short of the full clone set. An unresolved V gene accounts for under half of the shortfall where checked; the remainder is of unknown origin. For this sample there are approximately 170,000 clones; approximately 92% appear just once. The ten biggest clones cover approximately 4% of the sample. The sample taken for sequencing was blood. Every receptor here comes from a woman aged 55-70 years in good health.

V usage is TRBV4-2 and J usage is TRBJ1-1; 9 positions agree with TRBD1. V trimming: 2 bases; J trimming: 4 bases; junction bases outside the gene matches: 8. CDR1 is LGHNA, CDR2 YNFKEQ, per germline. This CDR3 contains 16 residues. This chain's CDR3 is CASSQLLQGAGTEAFF. In nucleotides, the CDR3 is TGTGCCAGCAGCCAACTACTACAGGGGGCTGGCACTGAAGCTTTCTTT.

The genes are TRBV6-5 and TRBJ2-1, with 7 bases matching TRBD2. The CDR3 sequence is 15 residues long. The V gene end was trimmed by 2 bases and the J gene end by 2 bases; junction bases not matched to a gene: 3. Germline V gives CDR1 MNHEY, CDR2 SVGAGI. CDR3 coding DNA: TGTGCCAGCAGTTACAGCGGGGCGGCCTACAATGAGCAGTTCTTC. Its protein is CASSYSGAAYNEQFF.

The V gene is TRBV30, the J gene TRBJ1-4, with unresolved D. Germline V gene sequence: CDR1 GTSNPN, CDR2 SVGIG (reference sequence). The CDR3 length is 12 residues. In DNA form, the CDR3 reads TGTGCTGGGCTGACCCTTAATGAAAAACTGTTTTTT. This encodes CAGLTLNEKLFF.

The rearrangement uses TRBV10-3 and TRBJ2-5, with 10 bases lining up with TRBD2. This CDR3 contains 15 residues. J lost 5 bases, V lost 4 bases, and 7 bases had no gene match. Germline V gene data show CDR1 as ENHRY and CDR2 as SYGVKD. DNA for the CDR3: TGTGCCATCAGTGCAACAGCGGGGGGGAGGGAGACCCAGTACTTC. It codes for CAISATAGGRETQYF.

The rearrangement joins TRBV7-2 to TRBJ1-2, with 9 bases fitting TRBD1. Germline CDR1 is SGHTA and CDR2 is FQGNSA. This CDR3 contains 14 residues. Trimming took 4 bases from V and 3 from J; bases not matched to a gene: 3. The CDR3 reads CASSYRTGDYGYTF. CDR3 nucleotides: TGTGCCAGCAGCTACCGGACAGGGGACTATGGCTACACCTTC. The full variable domain, completed using reference TRBV7-2 and TRBJ1-2, is GAGVSQSPSNKVTEKGKDVELRCDPISGHTALYWYRQSLGQGLEFLIYFQGNSAPDKSGLPSDRFSAERTGGSVSTLTIQRTQQEDSAVYLCASSYRTGDYGYTFGSGTRLTVV.

The chain links TRBV5-5 to TRBJ1-6; TRBD1 is a possible D gene (5 bases). The CDR3 contains 15 residues. Germline V gives CDR1 SGHKS, CDR2 YYEKEE (reference sequence). V lost 0 bases and J lost 7, with 11 bases in between. CDR3 coding DNA: TGTGCCAGCAGCTTGGTTGTAGGGACGAATTCACCCCTCCACTTT. This translates into CASSLVVGTNSPLHF. Supplemented by reference TRBV5-5 and TRBJ1-6, the full variable domain reads DAGVTQSPTHLIKTRGQQVTLRCSPISGHKSVSWYQQVLGQGPQFIFQYYEKEERGRGNFPDRFSARQFPNYSSELNVNALLLGDSALYLCASSLVVGTNSPLHFGNGTRLTVT.

The rearrangement joins TRBV7-9 to TRBJ2-1, with 13 bases aligning to TRBD2. The junction had 11 bases not matched to a gene; V was cut back by 4 bases and J by 8 bases. CDR3 length: 17 amino acids. Germline CDR1 and CDR2: SEHNR and FQNEAQ (reference sequence). CDR3 region: CASSSPGRLAGGYEQFF. For the CDR3, the DNA is TGTGCCAGCAGCTCTCCCGGCCGACTAGCGGGGGGTTATGAGCAGTTCTTC.

The CDR3 loop reads CASSSRTGPNSPLHF. Here the CDR3 DNA reads TGTGCCAGCAGCTCGAGAACAGGGCCCAATTCACCCCTCCACTTT. V and J are TRBV7-9 and TRBJ1-6; D is possibly TRBD1 (6 bases). This CDR3 has 15 residues. Trimming shortened V by 4 bases and J by 7 bases, and 14 bases separated the two germline ends. Per germline, CDR1 SEHNR and CDR2 FQNEAQ (reference sequence). Drawing the rest from reference TRBV7-9 and TRBJ1-6, the complete variable domain is DTGVSQNPRHKITKRGQNVTFRCDPISEHNRLYWYRQTLGQGPEFLTYFQNEAQLEKSRLLSDRFSAERPKGSFSTLEIQRTEQGDSAMYLCASSSRTGPNSPLHFGNGTRLTVT.